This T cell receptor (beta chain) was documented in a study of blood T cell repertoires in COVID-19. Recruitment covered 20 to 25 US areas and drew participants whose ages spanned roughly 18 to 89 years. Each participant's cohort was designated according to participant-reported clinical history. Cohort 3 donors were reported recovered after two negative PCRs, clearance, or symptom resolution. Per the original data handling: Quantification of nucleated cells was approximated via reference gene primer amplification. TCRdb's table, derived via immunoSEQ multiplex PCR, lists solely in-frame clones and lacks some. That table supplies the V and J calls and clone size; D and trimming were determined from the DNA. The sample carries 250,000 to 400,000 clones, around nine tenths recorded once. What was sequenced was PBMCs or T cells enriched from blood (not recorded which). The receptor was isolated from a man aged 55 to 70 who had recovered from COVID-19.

The CDR3 here is CASSQGSQKGIYEQYF. CDR3 sequence (DNA): TGTGCCAGCAGCCAAGGGAGTCAGAAAGGTATCTACGAGCAGTACTTC. The chain joins TRBV14 to TRBJ2-7; no firm D call. The CDR3 extends over 16 amino acids. Trimming removed 1 base from V and 3 bases from J, with 16 bases in between. The V gene's germline CDR1 is SGHDN and CDR2 FVKESK.